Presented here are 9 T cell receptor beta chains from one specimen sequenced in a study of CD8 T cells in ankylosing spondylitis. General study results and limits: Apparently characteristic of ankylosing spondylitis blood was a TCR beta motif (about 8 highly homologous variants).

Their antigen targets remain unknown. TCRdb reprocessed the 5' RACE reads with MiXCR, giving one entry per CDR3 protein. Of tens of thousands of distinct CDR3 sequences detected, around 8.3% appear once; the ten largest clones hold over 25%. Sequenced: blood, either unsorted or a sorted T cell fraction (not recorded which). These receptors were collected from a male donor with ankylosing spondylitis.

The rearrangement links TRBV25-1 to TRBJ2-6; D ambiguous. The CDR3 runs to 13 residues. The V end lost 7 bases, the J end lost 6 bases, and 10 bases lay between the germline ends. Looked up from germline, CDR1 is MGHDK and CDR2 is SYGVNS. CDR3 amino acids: CASTASTANVLTF. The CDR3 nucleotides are TGTGCCAGCACCGCCTCTACGGCCAACGTCCTGACTTTC.

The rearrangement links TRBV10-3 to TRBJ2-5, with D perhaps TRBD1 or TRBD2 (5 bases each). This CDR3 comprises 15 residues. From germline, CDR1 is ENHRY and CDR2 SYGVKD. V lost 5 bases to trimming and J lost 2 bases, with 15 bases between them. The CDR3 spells CAISSEQGPQETQYF. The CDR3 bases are TGTGCCATCAGTTCGGAGCAGGGACCACAAGAGACCCAGTACTTC.

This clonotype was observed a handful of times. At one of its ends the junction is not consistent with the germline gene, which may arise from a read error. CDR3 DNA sequence: TGTGCCATCAGTTTAGCGGTTCTAGCGGGAGGCGCCTACAATGAGCAGTTCTTC. As protein: CAISLAVLAGGAYNEQFF. The chain links TRBV12-3 or TRBV12-4 to TRBJ2-1, with 11 bases fitting TRBD2. The CDR3 is made up of 18 amino acids.

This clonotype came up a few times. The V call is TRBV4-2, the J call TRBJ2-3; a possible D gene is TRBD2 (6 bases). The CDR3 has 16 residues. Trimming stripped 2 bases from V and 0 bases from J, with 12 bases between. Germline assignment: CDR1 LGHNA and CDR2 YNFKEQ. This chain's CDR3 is CASSQFAGTSTDTQYF. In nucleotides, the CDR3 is TGTGCCAGCAGCCAATTCGCGGGAACTAGCACAGATACGCAGTATTTT.

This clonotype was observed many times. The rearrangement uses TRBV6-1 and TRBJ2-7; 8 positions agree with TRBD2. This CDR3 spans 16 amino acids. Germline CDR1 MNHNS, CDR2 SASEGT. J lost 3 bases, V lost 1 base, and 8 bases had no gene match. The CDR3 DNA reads TGTGCCAGCAGTGAAGGGCTCGGGGGGGCCCTCTACGAGCAGTACGTC. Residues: CASSEGLGGALYEQYV.

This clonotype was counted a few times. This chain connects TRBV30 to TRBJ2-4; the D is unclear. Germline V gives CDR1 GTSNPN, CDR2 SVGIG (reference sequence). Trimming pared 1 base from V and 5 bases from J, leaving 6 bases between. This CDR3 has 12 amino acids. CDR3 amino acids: CAWSGEENIQYF. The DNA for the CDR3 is TGTGCCTGGAGTGGAGAAGAAAACATTCAGTACTTC.

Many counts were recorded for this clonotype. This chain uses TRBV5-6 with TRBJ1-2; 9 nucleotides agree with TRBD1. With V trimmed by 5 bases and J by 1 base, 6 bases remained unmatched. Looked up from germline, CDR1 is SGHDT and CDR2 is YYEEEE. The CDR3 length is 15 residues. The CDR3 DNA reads TGTGCCAGCAGTCACAGGGGGCTCCTTAACTATGGCTACACCTTC. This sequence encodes CASSHRGLLNYGYTF.

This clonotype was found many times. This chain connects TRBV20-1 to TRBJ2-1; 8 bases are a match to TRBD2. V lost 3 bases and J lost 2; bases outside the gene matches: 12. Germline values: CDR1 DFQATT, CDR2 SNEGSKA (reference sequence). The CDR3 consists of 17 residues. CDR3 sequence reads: CSARGPSGRAPYNEQFF. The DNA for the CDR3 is TGCAGTGCTAGGGGACCCAGCGGGAGAGCTCCCTACAATGAGCAGTTCTTC.

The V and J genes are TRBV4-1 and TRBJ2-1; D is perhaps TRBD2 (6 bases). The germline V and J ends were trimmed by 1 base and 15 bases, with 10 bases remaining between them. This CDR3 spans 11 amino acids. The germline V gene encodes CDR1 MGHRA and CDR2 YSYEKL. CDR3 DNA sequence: TGCGCCAGCAGCCAAGCGGGAGATCGGTTCTTC. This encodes CASSQAGDRFF.